This T cell receptor beta chain was observed in a study of T cell clonotyping in hematopoietic cell transplantation. Study-wide results and limits: Broader posttransplant TCR repertoire diversity was predicted by graft donor and pretransplant recipient Inverse Simpson Index values. Few recipient clonotypes overlapped donors; over 95% were de novo at given depth.

V lost 8 bases and J 5 bases, leaving 9 bases between the germline ends. The V gene's germline CDR1 is WNHNN and CDR2 SYGVQD (reference sequence). This CDR3 spans 12 amino acids. In regard to this clone: The target antigen is unknown.

The repertoire was sequenced with immunoSEQ multiplex PCR; TCRdb's copy has only in-frame clones and lacks some. The sample contains roughly 13,000 clones, 90% of which appear only once. This TCR was recovered from a young man in good health. Some clones in this sample may be carry-over from other donors' samples. V and J are TRBV10-1 and TRBJ2-2, with D unresolved. The sample taken for sequencing was peripheral blood mononuclear cells. The CDR3 protein is CASPLGTGELFF. For the CDR3, the DNA is TGCGCCAGCCCTCTAGGAACCGGGGAGCTGTTTTTT.